This T cell receptor beta chain was recorded in a study of cytotoxic CD8 clonotypes in ibrutinib-treated CLL. Across the study: About 25 partial and 2 complete responses; at median roughly 6 years, around 14 remitted, roughly 12 progressed.

Study outcomes and limitations: Public clonotypes proved infrequent, and on treatment they shrank or remained steady. Clonality went higher at ibrutinib response and then dropped back toward baseline at progression.

TCRdb's copy holds only in-frame clones and misses some; the assay was immunoSEQ multiplex PCR. This table holds tens of thousands of clones, more than 70% found once. Concerning this clone: No antigen is known for it.

The CDR3 totals 15 residues. The trim removed 2 bases at V and 8 bases at J, leaving 5 bases unmatched. CDR1 is ENHRY, CDR2 SYGVKD, per germline. The chain links TRBV10-3 to TRBJ2-2, with 10 bases lining up with TRBD2. This specimen was PBMCs, taken after 12 months of ibrutinib treatment. This TCR was sampled from a human donor with chronic lymphocytic leukemia. In DNA form, the CDR3 reads TGTGCCATCAGTGAGAGTCTAGCGGGAGCTGGGGAGCTGTTTTTT. Protein: CAISESLAGAGELFF.